These T cell receptor beta chains were read from a single sample in a study of T cell responses to AZD1222 COVID-19 vaccine. Only in-frame clones appear in the TCRdb table, and some are missing; sequencing was by immunoSEQ multiplex PCR. This sample carries over 150,000 clones, roughly 90% of them seen once, and the ten largest clones take around 5.9%. Sequenced here: peripheral blood, sampled on day 0 of AZD1222 vaccination. These TCRs come from an adult in good health. Both conserved end residues are part of each CDR3. D genes are given only for firm matches. Part of the rows lack a size; the others show once, few, many or a class for expanded clones.

clone_size	v_call	d_call	j_call	cdr3_aa	cdr3_nt
few	TRBV30	TRBD1	TRBJ1-6	CAWSVAGDRYNSPLHF	TGTGCCTGGAGTGTTGCGGGGGACAGATATAATTCACCCCTCCACTTT
NA	TRBV28	NA	TRBJ1-2	CASSPRGLYGYTF	TGTGCCAGCAGCCCTAGGGGTTTATATGGCTACACCTTC
NA	TRBV30	TRBD1	TRBJ1-1	CAWSGRPGGRNTEAFF	TGTGCCTGGAGTGGTCGCCCAGGGGGAAGGAACACTGAAGCTTTCTTT
NA	TRBV19	NA	TRBJ1-2	CASSIGDYGYTF	TGTGCCAGTAGTATCGGAGACTATGGCTACACCTTC
NA	TRBV4-2	NA	TRBJ1-2	CASSQDWAAYGYTF	TGTGCCAGCAGCCAAGACTGGGCAGCCTATGGCTACACCTTC
once	TRBV18	TRBD1	TRBJ1-6	CASSPLGQGRDSPLHF	TGTGCCAGCTCACCACTGGGACAGGGCAGGGATTCACCCCTCCACTTT
NA	TRBV27	TRBD1	TRBJ1-1	CASSQIAGTGVNTEAFF	TGTGCCAGCAGTCAAATCGCCGGGACAGGGGTGAACACTGAAGCTTTCTTT
NA	TRBV5-1	NA	TRBJ1-2	CASSLSTDYYGYTF	TGCGCCAGCAGCTTGTCCACAGACTACTATGGCTACACCTTC
NA	TRBV21-1	NA	TRBJ1-1	CASSPGGMNTEAFF	TGTGCCAGCAGCCCCGGGGGGATGAACACTGAAGCTTTCTTT
NA	TRBV5-1	NA	TRBJ1-2	CASSATTSPNYGYTF	TGCGCCAGCAGCGCCACGACATCTCCTAACTATGGCTACACCTTC
once	TRBV19	TRBD1	TRBJ2-7	CASSIGQGRILHEQYF	TGTGCCAGTAGTATTGGACAGGGTAGAATTCTCCACGAGCAGTACTTC
NA	TRBV24-1	TRBD1	TRBJ2-1	CATTGQGPYNEQFF	TGTGCCACCACCGGACAGGGACCCTACAATGAGCAGTTCTTC
once	TRBV5-8	TRBD1	TRBJ1-4	CASSLLGQTTNEKLFF	TGTGCCAGCAGCTTGTTGGGACAGACAACTAATGAAAAACTGTTTTTT
NA	TRBV5-1	NA	TRBJ1-2	CASSPDDGGLQYGYTF	TGCGCCAGCAGCCCCGACGACGGGGGGCTCCAGTATGGCTACACCTTC
NA	TRBV4-2	TRBD1	TRBJ2-7	CASSQGGTGYEQYF	TGTGCCAGCAGCCAAGGAGGGACAGGGTACGAGCAGTACTTC
NA	TRBV27	NA	TRBJ1-5	CASSTGPGRTQHF	TGTGCCAGCAGTACAGGGCCTGGCAGGACCCAGCATTTT
NA	TRBV28	NA	TRBJ1-4	CAISEQGPNEKLFF	TGTGCCATCAGTGAACAGGGTCCTAATGAAAAACTGTTTTTT
NA	TRBV12-2	NA	TRBJ2-2	CASRSMPGPGTGELFF	TGTGCAAGTCGCTCAATGCCGGGACCAGGCACCGGGGAGCTGTTTTTT
NA	TRBV29-1	NA	TRBJ2-2	CSVIRGGTGELFF	TGCAGCGTTATCAGGGGTGGGACCGGGGAGCTGTTTTTT
NA	TRBV5-1	TRBD1	TRBJ2-4	CASSEWTGRLAKNIQYF	TGCGCCAGCAGCGAATGGACAGGGCGATTAGCCAAAAACATTCAGTACTTC
NA	TRBV12-3/TRBV12-4	NA	TRBJ1-2	CASSLVLSYGYTF	TGTGCCAGCAGTTTGGTCCTCTCTTATGGCTACACCTTC
NA	TRBV28	NA	TRBJ2-2	CASSVTGYTGELFF	TGTGCCAGCAGTGTGACAGGCTACACCGGGGAGCTGTTTTTT
NA	TRBV24-1	TRBD1	TRBJ1-5	CATSVRDRDDNQPQHF	TGTGCCACCAGTGTCCGGGACAGGGACGACAATCAGCCCCAGCATTTT
NA	TRBV20-1	TRBD1	TRBJ2-2	CSARGRDRLFF	TGCAGTGCTAGGGGCCGGGACAGGCTGTTTTTT
NA	TRBV13	NA	TRBJ2-4	CASSLPTAKNIQYF	TGTGCCAGCAGCTTACCCACGGCCAAAAACATTCAGTACTTC
once	TRBV6-2/TRBV6-3	TRBD1	TRBJ2-3	CASSNRGNTDTQYF	TGTGCCAGCAGTAACAGGGGTAACACAGATACGCAGTATTTT
NA	TRBV2	NA	TRBJ1-5	CASSADSRNQPQHF	TGTGCCAGCAGTGCCGACAGTCGCAATCAGCCCCAGCATTTT
NA	TRBV5-1	NA	TRBJ2-3	CASSLDGGLGTDTQYF	TGCGCCAGCAGCTTGGACGGGGGGCTAGGGACAGATACGCAGTATTTT